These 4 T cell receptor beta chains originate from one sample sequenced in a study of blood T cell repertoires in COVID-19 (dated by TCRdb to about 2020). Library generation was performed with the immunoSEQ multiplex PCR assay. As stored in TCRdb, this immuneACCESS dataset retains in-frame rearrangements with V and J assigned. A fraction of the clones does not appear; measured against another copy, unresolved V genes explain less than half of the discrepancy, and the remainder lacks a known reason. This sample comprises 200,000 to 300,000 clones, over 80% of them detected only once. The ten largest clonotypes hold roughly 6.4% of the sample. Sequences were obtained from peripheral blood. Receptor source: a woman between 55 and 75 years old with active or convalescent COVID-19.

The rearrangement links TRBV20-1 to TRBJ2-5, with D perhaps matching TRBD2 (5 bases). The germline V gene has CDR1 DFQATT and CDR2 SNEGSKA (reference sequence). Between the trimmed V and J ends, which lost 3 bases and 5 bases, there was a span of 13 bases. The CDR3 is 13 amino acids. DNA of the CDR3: TGCAGTGCTAGTGACGGGATTCGGGAGACCCAGTACTTC. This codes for CSASDGIRETQYF.

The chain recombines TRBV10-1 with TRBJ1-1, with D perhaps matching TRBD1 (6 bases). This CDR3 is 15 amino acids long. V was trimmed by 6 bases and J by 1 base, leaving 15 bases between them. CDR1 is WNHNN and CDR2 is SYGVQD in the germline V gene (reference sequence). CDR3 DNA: TGCGCCAGCAGGGAAAACAGGGATGCGAACACTGAAGCTTTCTTT. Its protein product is CASRENRDANTEAFF.

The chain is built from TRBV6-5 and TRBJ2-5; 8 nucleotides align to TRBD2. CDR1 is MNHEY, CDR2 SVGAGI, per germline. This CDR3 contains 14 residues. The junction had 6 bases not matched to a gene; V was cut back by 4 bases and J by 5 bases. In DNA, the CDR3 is TGTGCCAGCAGTTGGGGGACTAGAGGGGAGACCCAGTACTTC. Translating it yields CASSWGTRGETQYF.

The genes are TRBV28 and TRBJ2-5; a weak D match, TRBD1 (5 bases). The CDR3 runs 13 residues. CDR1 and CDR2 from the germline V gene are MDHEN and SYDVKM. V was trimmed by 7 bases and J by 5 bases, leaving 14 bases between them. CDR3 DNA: TGTGCCAGCAAAGGGCAGGGCCGTGAGACCCAGTACTTC. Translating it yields CASKGQGRETQYF.